The source of this T cell receptor (beta chain) is a study of regulatory T cells in long-lasting Graves disease (dated by TCRdb to the early 2020s). About the investigation overall: Newly diagnosed Graves' disease patients had taken antithyroid drugs for less than 3 months. Patients with persistent Graves' disease were compared with patients with newly diagnosed Graves' disease using TCR sequencing and RNA sequencing of peripheral blood. A total of some 33 samples were covered by TCR sequencing, comprising around 13 persistent and some 20 newly diagnosed Graves' disease patients. The study was registered as a clinical trial and conducted in China.

Libraries were made using multiplex PCR. Sequencer: Illumina HiSeq 4000. CDR3 regions were amplified by Arm-PCR with iRepertoire HTBI primers to construct TCR beta libraries. PCR products were gel purified before sequencing. For the original study's pipeline: Gene usage analysis of CDR3 amino acid clonotypes relied on the 60 or so TRBV and over 13 TRBJ segments identified across samples. COPE and FqMerger were used to merge filtered high-quality paired reads into contigs. BLAST was used to align contigs to IMGT TRBV, TRBD and TRBJ reference genes, and CDR3 was defined according to IMGT. Any clonotype with a frequency above 0.1% was classified as a highly expanded clone. Shannon entropy was used to measure repertoire diversity, and the Gini coefficient was used to measure V-J evenness. A clonotype found in more than one individual was treated as public. TCRdb itself trimmed the public reads at Q25 with fastp, ran MiXCR and retained productive beta chains. One record per CDR3 amino acid sequence lists the most common genes and DNA. None of the V and J calls come from the authors' own analysis; TCRdb made them. The sample table contains approximately 560,000 distinct CDR3 sequences; only one count was recorded for more than 15% of them. The top ten hold approximately 12% of the sample.

Overall results and qualifications from the work: The authors acknowledged the small sample size as a limitation that may reduce accuracy. The study examined only peripheral blood because the primary lesion, thyroid tissue, could not be accessed. TRBV28, TRBJ1-2 and TRBJ2-5 were preferentially used in persistent disease, while TRBV20-1 and TRBJ2-1 were favored in newly diagnosed disease. Sequencing and analysis were limited to the TCR beta chain. Lower TCR Shannon entropy and fewer highly expanded clones were observed in persistent Graves' disease patients than in newly diagnosed patients, which suggested clonal expansion. A larger number of public clonotypes was shared among persistent patients (fewer than 3,000) than among newly diagnosed patients (approximately 930).

The time point label, read with the paper, signifies: newly diagnosed GD, antithyroid drugs for less than 3 months. For both TCR sequencing and RNA sequencing, RNA was extracted from PBMCs using TRIzol. The diagnosis of Graves' disease was made according to American Thyroid Association guidelines. The patients came from an endocrinology department in Xi'an, China. From each patient, nine milliliters of peripheral blood was collected into an EDTA anticoagulant tube. Ficoll Paque Plus density gradient separation was used to isolate PBMCs, and no additional T cell sorting was done. RNA quality was checked with an Agilent 2100 Bioanalyzer and agarose gel, and concentration with a NanoDrop 2000. Measured from the cysteine to the phenylalanine, the CDR3 is 13 residues long. Only the CDR3 portion is preserved as DNA: 39 bases, with reading frame beginning at the first base. CDR1 is given as LNHNV and CDR2 as YYDKDF, both from the germline V gene (reference sequence). The V and J ends are trimmed by 5 bases and 0 bases, leaving 7 bases between them.

This clonotype was observed at least ten times. No cognate antigen has been identified for it. The sample holds no much larger clone one base away, and base qualities are not on file. These data also featured in a second study, about T cells in Graves' hyperthyroidism and ophthalmopathy. The second study's authors report: A patient counted as having stable Graves' hyperthyroidism if no progression to ophthalmopathy occurred over 18 months of follow-up. The hyperthyroidism patients were between 18 and 65 years old and newly diagnosed, with a disease duration of less than 2 months. Any patient with an uncontrolled infection, another autoimmune disease, pregnancy or lactation was excluded. Diagnoses were established on the basis of clinical symptoms, serum thyroxine and TRAb, thyroid ultrasound, and orbital computed tomography. The first round of RT-PCR for the TCR CDR3 was performed with the HTBI primer set and the Qiagen OneStep RT-PCR kit. Most expanded thyroid clonotypes (frequency above 0.001) were also detected in blood, suggesting blood repertoires may reflect thyroid immune responses. A model built on a 13 V-J signature distinguished ophthalmopathy from stable hyperthyroidism, reaching roughly 88% sensitivity and 81% to 83% specificity in cross-validation and 80%/75% in testing. In validation, progression to ophthalmopathy was predicted by the model with 70.59% sensitivity and 72.22% specificity, a median of 6.5 months before onset. TCR V-J signatures able to tell the groups apart were searched for in a discovery cohort of 100 patients, of whom 40 to 45 had Graves' ophthalmopathy and roughly 58 had stable Graves' hyperthyroidism. Prospective prediction of ophthalmopathy was tested in an independent validation cohort consisting of 18 hyperthyroidism patients and 15 to 17 patients who later progressed to ophthalmopathy. The 100 or so discovery patients were randomly divided into training and test sets at a 7:3 ratio. In roughly six Graves' hyperthyroidism patients, the study also compared T-cell repertoires from thyroid tissue with T-cell repertoires from blood. After sampling, hyperthyroidism patients received methimazole starting at 30 mg daily, and ophthalmopathy patients received high-dose intravenous methylprednisolone. The libraries were constructed in a second round of multiplex PCR and then size-selected and purified. Paired-end sequencing of the libraries was performed with 100 bp reads on an Illumina HiSeq2000. Raw data were processed with SOAPnuke, discarding reads with adapters, uncalled bases, mean Phred below 15, or no exact constant-primer or identifier match. COPE v1.2.5 was used to merge high-quality paired reads, and clonotypes were defined as unique nucleotide sequences. Clonotypes were aligned to IMGT TRBV, TRBD and TRBJ reference segments using MiTCR v1.1. Analysis was restricted to V-J combinations with a frequency above 0.0001, which covered about 99% of repertoires. The TCS score was defined as F50 (clonal expansion) divided by E x V (chaos), with BLOSUM62-based TCRdist calculated between CDR3 peptides within each V-J. Welch's t-statistics and random forest reduced 500 to 650 V-J features to about 13, which were used in a naive Bayes classifier (R e1071). Sample size was not statistically predetermined, and investigators were not blinded to group allocation. According to the paper, TCR Vbeta CDR3 sequencing was carried out on roughly 130 peripheral blood samples, which came from under 50 ophthalmopathy, 70 to 80 hyperthyroidism and roughly 17 progressor patients.

The sequence derives from a man between 18 and 35 years old with Graves disease. Donor details come from another sample of the same person, matched by shared clones. The chain employs TRBV15 and TRBJ1-1, with the D gene not confidently named. The sequencing here drew on peripheral blood mononuclear cells (PBMCs), taken at new diagnosis, from a patient treated with antithyroid drugs. The nucleotide sequence is given as TGTGCCACCAGCGCCGGGATGAACACTGAAGCTTTCTTT. It codes for CATSAGMNTEAFF.